This TCR beta chain was sequenced during a study of read filtering for tumor transcriptome and immune sequencing. Broader study findings: In IR-seq, single-read clonotypes were around 85% of clonotypes but around 3.5% of reads. Compared with RNA-seq, IR-seq gave much higher clonotype depth and reliability.

Remarks on this clonotype: Its specificity is not known. The conserved phenylalanine or tryptophan normally closing the CDR3 is absent here, so this likely arose from a read error.

V lost 10 bases, J lost 5 bases, and 14 bases lay in between. Germline V lookup: CDR1 ENHRY, CDR2 SYGVKD. The CDR3 is made up of 13 amino acids. Molecular barcoded adaptors covering alpha/delta and beta/gamma chains were used on roughly 400 ng RNA. TCRdb redid the calling of the reads with MiXCR, one entry per CDR3 protein. The top ten clones hold approximately 30% of a sample with about 40,000 distinct CDR3 sequences, 10% to 15% of them seen once. The clonotype originates from a donor older than 35 with multiple myeloma. The sample was a population of CD138-negative cells sorted from bone marrow. This chain uses TRBV10-3 with TRBJ2-2; D not certain. CDR3 sequence: CATKVSGTGELFL. CDR3 nucleotides: TGTGCCACCAAGGTTTCAGGTACCGGGGAGCTGTTTCTT.